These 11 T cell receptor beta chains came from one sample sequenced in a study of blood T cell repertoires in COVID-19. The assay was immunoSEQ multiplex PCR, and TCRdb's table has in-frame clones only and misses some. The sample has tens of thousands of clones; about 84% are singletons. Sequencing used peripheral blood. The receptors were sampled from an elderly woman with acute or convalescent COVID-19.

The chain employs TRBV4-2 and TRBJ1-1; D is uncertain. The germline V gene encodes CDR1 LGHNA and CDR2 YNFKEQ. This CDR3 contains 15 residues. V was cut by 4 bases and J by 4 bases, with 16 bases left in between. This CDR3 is CASSRLPVTGTEAFF. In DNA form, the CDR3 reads TGTGCCAGCAGCCGGCTACCTGTGACGGGCACTGAAGCTTTCTTT.

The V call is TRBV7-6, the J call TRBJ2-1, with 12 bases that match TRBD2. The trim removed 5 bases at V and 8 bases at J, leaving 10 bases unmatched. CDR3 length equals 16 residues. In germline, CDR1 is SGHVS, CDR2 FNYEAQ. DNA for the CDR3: TGTGCCAGCAGCCCCCGACTAGCGGGGGACGGCGATGAGCAGTTCTTC. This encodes CASSPRLAGDGDEQFF.

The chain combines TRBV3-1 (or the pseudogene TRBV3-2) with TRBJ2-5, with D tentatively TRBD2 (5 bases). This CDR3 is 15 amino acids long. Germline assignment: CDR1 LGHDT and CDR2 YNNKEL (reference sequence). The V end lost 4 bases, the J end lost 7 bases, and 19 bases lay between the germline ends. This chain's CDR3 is CASSRNSGIRGTQYF. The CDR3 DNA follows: TGTGCCAGCAGCCGGAATTCGGGGATCCGGGGGACCCAGTACTTC.

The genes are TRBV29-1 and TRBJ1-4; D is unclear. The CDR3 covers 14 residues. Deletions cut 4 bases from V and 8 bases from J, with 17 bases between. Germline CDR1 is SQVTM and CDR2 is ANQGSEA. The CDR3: CSVGATGVEEKLFF. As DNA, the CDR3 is TGCAGCGTTGGGGCTACGGGAGTGGAGGAAAAACTGTTTTTT.

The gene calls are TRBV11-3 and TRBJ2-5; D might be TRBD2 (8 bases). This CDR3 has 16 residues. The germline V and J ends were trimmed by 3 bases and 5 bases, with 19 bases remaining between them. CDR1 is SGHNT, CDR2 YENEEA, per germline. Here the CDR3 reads CASSLIAGQPGETQYF. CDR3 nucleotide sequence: TGTGCCAGCAGCTTGATAGCGGGACAGCCAGGGGAGACCCAGTACTTC.

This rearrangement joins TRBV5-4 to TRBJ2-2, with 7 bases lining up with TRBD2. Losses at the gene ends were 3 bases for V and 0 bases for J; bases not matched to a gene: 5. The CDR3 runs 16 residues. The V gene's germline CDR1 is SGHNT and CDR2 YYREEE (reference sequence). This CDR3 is CASSYSGLANTGELFF. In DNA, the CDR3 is TGTGCCAGCAGCTATTCCGGACTAGCGAACACCGGGGAGCTGTTTTTT.

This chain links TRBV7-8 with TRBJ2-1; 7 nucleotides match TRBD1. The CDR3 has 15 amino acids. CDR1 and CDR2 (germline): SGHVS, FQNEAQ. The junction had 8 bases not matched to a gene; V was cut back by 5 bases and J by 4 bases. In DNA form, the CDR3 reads TGTGCCAGCAGCCCACGGGACAGCAAATACAATGAGCAGTTCTTC. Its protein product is CASSPRDSKYNEQFF.

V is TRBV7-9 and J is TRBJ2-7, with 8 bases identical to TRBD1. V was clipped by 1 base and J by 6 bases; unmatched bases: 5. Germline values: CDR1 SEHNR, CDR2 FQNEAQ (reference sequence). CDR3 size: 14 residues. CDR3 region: CASSLETTGGEQYF. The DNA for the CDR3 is TGTGCCAGCAGCTTAGAAACAACAGGGGGCGAGCAGTACTTC.

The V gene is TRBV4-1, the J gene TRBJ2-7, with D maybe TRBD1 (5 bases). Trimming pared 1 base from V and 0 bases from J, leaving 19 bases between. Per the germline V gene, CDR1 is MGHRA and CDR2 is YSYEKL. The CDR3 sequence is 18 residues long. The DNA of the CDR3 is TGCGCCAGCAGCCAAGGTTGGGGTGGGGCGATTAGCTCCTACGAGCAGTACGTC. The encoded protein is CASSQGWGGAISSYEQYV.

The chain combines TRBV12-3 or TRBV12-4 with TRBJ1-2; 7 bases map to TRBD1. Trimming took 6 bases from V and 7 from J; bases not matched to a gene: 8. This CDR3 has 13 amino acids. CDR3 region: CASSPSGTAGYTF. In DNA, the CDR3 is TGTGCCAGCAGCCCGAGTGGGACAGCTGGCTACACCTTC.

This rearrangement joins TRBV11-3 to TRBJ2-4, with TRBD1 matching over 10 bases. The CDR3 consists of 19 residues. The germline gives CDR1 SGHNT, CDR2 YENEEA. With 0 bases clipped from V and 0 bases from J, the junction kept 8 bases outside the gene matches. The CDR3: CASSLEWRDRGKAKNIQYF. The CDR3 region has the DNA TGTGCCAGCAGCTTAGAGTGGCGGGACAGGGGAAAAGCCAAAAACATTCAGTACTTC. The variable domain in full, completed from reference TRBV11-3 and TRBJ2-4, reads EAGVVQSPRYKIIEKKQPVAFWCNPISGHNTLYWYLQNLGQGPELLIRYENEEAVDDSQLPKDRFSAERLKGVDSTLKIQPAELGDSAVYLCASSLEWRDRGKAKNIQYFGAGTRLSVL.